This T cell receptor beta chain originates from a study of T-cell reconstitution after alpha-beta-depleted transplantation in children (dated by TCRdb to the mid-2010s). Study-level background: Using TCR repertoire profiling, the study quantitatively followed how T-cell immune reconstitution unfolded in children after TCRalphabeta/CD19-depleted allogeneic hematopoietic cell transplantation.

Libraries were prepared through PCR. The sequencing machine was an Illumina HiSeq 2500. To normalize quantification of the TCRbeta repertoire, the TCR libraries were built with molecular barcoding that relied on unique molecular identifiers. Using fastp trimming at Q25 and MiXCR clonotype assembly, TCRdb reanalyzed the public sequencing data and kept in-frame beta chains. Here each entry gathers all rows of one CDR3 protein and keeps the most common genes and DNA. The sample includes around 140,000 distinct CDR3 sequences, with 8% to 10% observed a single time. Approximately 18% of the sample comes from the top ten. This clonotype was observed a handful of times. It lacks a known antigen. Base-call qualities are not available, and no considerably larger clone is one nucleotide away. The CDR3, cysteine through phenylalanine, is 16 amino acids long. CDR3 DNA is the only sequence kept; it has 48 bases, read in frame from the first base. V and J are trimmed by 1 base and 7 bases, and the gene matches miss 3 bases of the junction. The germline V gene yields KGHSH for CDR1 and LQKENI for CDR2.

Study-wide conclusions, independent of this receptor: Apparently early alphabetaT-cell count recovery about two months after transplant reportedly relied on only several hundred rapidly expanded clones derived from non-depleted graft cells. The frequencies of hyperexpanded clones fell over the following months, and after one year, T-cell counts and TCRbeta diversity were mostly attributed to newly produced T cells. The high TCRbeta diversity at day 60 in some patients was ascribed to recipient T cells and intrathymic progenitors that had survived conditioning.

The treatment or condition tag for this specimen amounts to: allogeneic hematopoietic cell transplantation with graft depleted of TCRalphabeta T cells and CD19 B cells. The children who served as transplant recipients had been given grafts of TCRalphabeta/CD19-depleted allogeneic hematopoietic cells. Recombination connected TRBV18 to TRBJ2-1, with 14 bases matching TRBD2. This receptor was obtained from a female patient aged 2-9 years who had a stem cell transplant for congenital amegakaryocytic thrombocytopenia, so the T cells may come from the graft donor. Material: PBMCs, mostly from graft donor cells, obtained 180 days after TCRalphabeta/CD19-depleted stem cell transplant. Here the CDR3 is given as CASSPRLAGGLNEQFF. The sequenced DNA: TGTGCCAGCTCACCACGACTAGCGGGAGGGCTAAATGAGCAGTTCTTC.